Below, 9 T cell receptor beta chains from the same sample are listed, as sequenced in a study of cytomegalovirus exposure and HLA in healthy donors. The PCR contained 60 Vbeta and 13 Jbeta primers. Measured with immunoSEQ multiplex PCR; TCRdb has only the in-frame clones, and not every one. The table records some 90,000 clones, under 85% of them present only once. Sample: PBMCs. The receptors derive from a middle-aged woman in good health and CMV-seronegative.

The V call is TRBV7-2, the J call TRBJ2-7; TRBD2 is a possible D gene (5 bases). CDR1 is SGHTA and CDR2 is FQGNSA in the germline V gene. The V end lost 0 bases, the J end lost 7 bases, and 10 bases lay between the germline ends. The CDR3 runs 13 residues. CDR3 region: CASSLADRGEQYF. The CDR3 coding sequence is TGTGCCAGCAGCTTAGCGGATAGAGGGGAGCAGTACTTC. Supplemented by reference TRBV7-2 and TRBJ2-7, the full variable domain reads GAGVSQSPSNKVTEKGKDVELRCDPISGHTALYWYRQSLGQGLEFLIYFQGNSAPDKSGLPSDRFSAERTGGSVSTLTIQRTQQEDSAVYLCASSLADRGEQYFGPGTRLTVT.

The V gene is TRBV6-4, the J gene TRBJ2-2, with 7 bases identical to TRBD2. The junction had 3 bases not matched to a gene; V was cut back by 0 bases and J by 2 bases. Germline V gene data show CDR1 as MRHNA and CDR2 as SNTAGT. The CDR3 loop spans 16 amino acids. CDR3 sequence reads: CASSDSAGDNTGELFF. The CDR3 DNA is TGTGCCAGCAGTGACTCGGCGGGAGATAACACCGGGGAGCTGTTTTTT.

The chain joins TRBV5-1 to TRBJ2-3; 15 nucleotides agree with TRBD2. The V gene end was trimmed by 2 bases and the J gene end by 2 bases; junction bases not matched to a gene: 9. The CDR3 spans 19 residues. Germline-derived CDR1 and CDR2 are SGHRS and YFSETQ. CDR3 protein: CASSFGAGLAGGSTDTQYF. Written as DNA, the CDR3 is TGCGCCAGCAGCTTTGGGGCGGGACTAGCGGGAGGCTCCACAGATACGCAGTATTTT.

The rearrangement uses TRBV5-4 and TRBJ2-3; 10 bases fit TRBD2. J was trimmed by 4 bases and V by 0 bases; bases with no gene match: 2. The CDR3 loop spans 15 amino acids. Germline CDR1 SGHNT, CDR2 YYREEE (reference sequence). The CDR3 bases are TGTGCCAGCAGCTTGGCTAGCGGGAGCGCAGATACGCAGTATTTT. It encodes CASSLASGSADTQYF.

The rearrangement uses TRBV6-5 and TRBJ1-2, with D perhaps matching TRBD1 (6 bases). Trimming removed 6 bases from V and 2 bases from J, with 16 bases in between. CDR1 is MNHEY, CDR2 SVGAGI, per germline. The length of the CDR3 is 15 residues. The CDR3 protein is CASRAPWGQNYGYTF. CDR3 in DNA: TGTGCCAGCAGGGCGCCCTGGGGGCAAAACTATGGCTACACCTTC.

V usage is TRBV18 and J usage is TRBJ2-4, with D possibly matching TRBD2 (5 bases). The CDR3 spans 14 residues. Trimming shortened V by 4 bases and J by 9 bases, and 16 bases separated the two germline ends. The germline V gene has CDR1 KGHSH and CDR2 LQKENI. Here the CDR3 reads CASSRSDPAGIQYF. The CDR3 bases are TGTGCCAGCTCACGGAGTGACCCCGCGGGCATTCAGTACTTC.

The chain combines TRBV10-3 with TRBJ2-7; a possible D gene is TRBD1 (5 bases). V was shortened by 1 base and J by 4 bases, with 11 bases between the two germline ends. Germline V gives CDR1 ENHRY, CDR2 SYGVKD. CDR3 length: 14 amino acids. The CDR3 is CAISEYTGPYEQYF. The CDR3 region has the DNA TGTGCCATCAGTGAGTACACAGGACCTTACGAGCAGTACTTC.

This chain uses TRBV11-3 with TRBJ2-5, with D unclear. The CDR3 totals 14 residues. Germline assignment: CDR1 SGHNT and CDR2 YENEEA. V lost 1 base and J lost 4, with 10 bases in between. In DNA, the CDR3 is TGTGCCAGCAGCTTAGGCAGGCACCCAGAGACCCAGTACTTC. It yields the protein CASSLGRHPETQYF.

This clone came up a few times. The CDR3 protein is CASSFIWTSGNLETQYF. DNA of the CDR3: TGTGCCAGCAGTTTCATATGGACTAGCGGGAATCTTGAGACCCAGTACTTC. V gene TRBV27 combines with J gene TRBJ2-5; 12 nucleotides align to TRBD2. The ends lost 3 bases at V and 5 bases at J; junction bases unmatched: 10. This CDR3 has 17 amino acids. Looked up from germline, CDR1 is MNHEY and CDR2 is SMNVEV (reference sequence).